A selection of T cell receptor beta chains follows, all from one sample in a study of cytomegalovirus exposure and HLA in healthy donors. Clones were read by immunoSEQ multiplex PCR, and TCRdb kept only the in-frame ones, dropping some. The repertoire holds 200,000 to 250,000 clones, with approximately 79% as singletons. The specimen was PBMCs. Every receptor here comes from a man aged 50 to 60 in good health and CMV-seronegative. Each CDR3 is given with its conserved first and last residue. Each record gives: clone size, V gene, J gene, D gene, CDR3 protein, CDR3 DNA. D genes are given only for firm matches. Only some rows state a clone size, as once, few, many or a class for expanded clones.

.	TRBV6-1	TRBJ2-3	TRBD2	CASSELAGGDGAQDTQYF	TGTGCCAGCAGTGAATTAGCGGGAGGGGATGGGGCACAAGATACGCAGTATTTT
.	TRBV28	TRBJ2-2	.	CASTSRRELFF	TGTGCCAGCACCTCCCGTAGGGAGCTGTTTTTT
few	TRBV4-2	TRBJ2-1	TRBD1	CASSQEVRDRGFVEQFF	TGTGCCAGCAGCCAAGAGGTCCGAGACAGGGGCTTTGTTGAGCAGTTCTTC
.	TRBV4-1	TRBJ1-1	.	CASSQLQGGTEAFF	TGCGCCAGCAGCCAACTGCAGGGTGGCACTGAAGCTTTCTTT
.	TRBV6-5	TRBJ1-1	.	CASRFPRGENTEAFF	TGTGCCAGCAGGTTCCCCCGGGGGGAGAACACTGAAGCTTTCTTT
.	TRBV4-2	TRBJ2-3	.	CASSQVMTQGGNTQYF	TGTGCCAGCAGCCAAGTAATGACCCAAGGGGGAAATACGCAGTATTTT
few	TRBV18	TRBJ2-7	.	CASSPGRLYEQYF	TGTGCCAGCTCACCGGGCAGACTATACGAGCAGTACTTC
.	TRBV29-1	TRBJ2-1	TRBD1	CSVERQGKGEQFF	TGCAGCGTTGAAAGACAGGGTAAGGGTGAGCAGTTCTTC
.	TRBV5-1	TRBJ2-1	TRBD2	CASSLVTSGLSSYNEQFF	TGCGCCAGCAGCTTGGTGACTAGCGGTCTGAGCTCCTACAATGAGCAGTTCTTC
.	TRBV6-5	TRBJ2-5	TRBD1	CASSRRTGGETQYF	TGTGCCAGCAGTCGTAGGACAGGGGGAGAGACCCAGTACTTC
.	TRBV5-1	TRBJ1-4	.	CASSLAWDGLGGEKLFF	TGCGCCAGCAGCTTGGCCTGGGACGGCCTGGGAGGAGAAAAACTGTTTTTT
few	TRBV4-2	TRBJ2-1	.	CASSQRGGSYNEQFF	TGTGCCAGCAGCCAACGGGGTGGCTCCTACAATGAGCAGTTCTTC
once	TRBV6-1	TRBJ1-1	.	CASSDGRGMAEAFF	TGTGCCAGCAGTGATGGCAGGGGAATGGCTGAAGCTTTCTTT
few	TRBV5-6	TRBJ2-7	TRBD1	CASSLGTGSSYEQYF	TGTGCCAGCAGCCTCGGGACAGGGTCCTCCTACGAGCAGTACTTC
.	TRBV9	TRBJ2-1	.	CASSVGRDRSTSREQFF	TGTGCCAGCAGCGTAGGGAGGGACCGATCAACTTCTCGTGAGCAGTTCTTC
.	TRBV14	TRBJ2-3	.	CASSQEQGTQYF	TGTGCCAGCAGCCAGGAGCAAGGTACGCAGTATTTT
.	TRBV28	TRBJ1-4	.	CASSRLTPTNEKLFF	TGTGCCAGCAGTCGGCTGACACCAACTAATGAAAAACTGTTTTTT
few	TRBV2	TRBJ2-5	TRBD2	CASSERLAEETQYF	TGTGCCAGCAGTGAACGGCTAGCGGAGGAGACCCAGTACTTC
.	TRBV6-5	TRBJ2-2	.	CASRQTKNTGELFF	TGTGCCAGCAGACAGACAAAGAACACCGGGGAGCTGTTTTTT
once	TRBV6-4	TRBJ2-1	.	CASTSSYNEQFF	TGTGCCAGTACTAGCTCCTACAATGAGCAGTTCTTC
.	TRBV5-1	TRBJ2-1	TRBD2	CASSLVAGGDGNEQFF	TGCGCCAGCAGCTTGGTCGCGGGAGGGGATGGCAATGAGCAGTTCTTC
once	TRBV30	TRBJ1-5	.	CAGTTGPRQPQHF	TGTGCCGGAACCACAGGGCCTCGTCAGCCCCAGCATTTT
.	TRBV9	TRBJ2-5	TRBD2	CASSIGLAEETQYF	TGTGCCAGCAGCATAGGACTAGCAGAAGAGACCCAGTACTTC
.	TRBV28	TRBJ2-1	TRBD2	CASSPTGLGNAEQFF	TGTGCCAGCAGCCCGACGGGACTAGGAAACGCTGAGCAGTTCTTC
few	TRBV28	TRBJ1-5	TRBD1	CASIDRGSSNQPQHF	TGTGCCAGCATCGACAGGGGCTCTAGCAATCAGCCCCAGCATTTT
.	TRBV2	TRBJ1-4	.	CASRVGSQKLFF	TGTGCCAGCAGGGTTGGGAGTCAAAAACTGTTTTTT
.	TRBV5-4	TRBJ2-1	TRBD1	CASSFGSGTGLNEQFF	TGTGCCAGCAGCTTTGGCAGCGGGACAGGGTTGAATGAGCAGTTCTTC
.	TRBV9	TRBJ2-2	.	CASSAADSITGELFF	TGTGCCAGCAGCGCTGCCGACTCGATCACCGGGGAGCTGTTTTTT
.	TRBV27	TRBJ1-1	TRBD1	CASSPDRDSTEAFF	TGTGCCAGCAGTCCGGACAGGGACTCCACTGAAGCTTTCTTT
.	TRBV5-1	TRBJ1-3	.	CASSLAGISSGNTIYF	TGCGCCAGCAGCTTGGCCGGGATCTCATCTGGAAACACCATATATTTT
.	TRBV11-1	TRBJ2-5	.	CASSPLWQQETQYF	TGTGCCAGCAGCCCTCTTTGGCAGCAAGAGACCCAGTACTTC
.	TRBV11-2	TRBJ2-1	.	CASSLDNPTYNEQFF	TGTGCCAGCAGCTTAGACAACCCTACCTACAATGAGCAGTTCTTC
.	TRBV28	TRBJ1-4	.	CASVGGSTNEKLFF	TGTGCCAGTGTCGGAGGGTCCACTAATGAAAAACTGTTTTTT
.	TRBV6-1	TRBJ2-5	TRBD2	CASSVSGRRETQYF	TGTGCCAGCAGTGTTAGCGGGAGGAGGGAGACCCAGTACTTC
.	TRBV18	TRBJ2-3	TRBD2	CASSPLASGNTDTQYF	TGTGCCAGCTCACCACTGGCTAGCGGGAACACAGATACGCAGTATTTT
.	TRBV2	TRBJ2-1	TRBD2	CASFSPGTSGRGDNEQFF	TGTGCCAGCTTTAGTCCTGGGACTAGCGGGAGAGGGGACAATGAGCAGTTCTTC
.	TRBV16	TRBJ1-4	.	CASSQSRQGLEKLFF	TGTGCCAGCAGCCAATCAAGGCAGGGCTTGGAAAAACTGTTTTTT
.	TRBV28	TRBJ1-4	TRBD1	CASSLGGPLKEKLFF	TGTGCCAGCAGCCTAGGGGGCCCTTTGAAGGAAAAACTGTTTTTT
.	TRBV5-1	TRBJ2-3	.	CASSSDTLTDTQYF	TGCGCCAGCAGCTCAGACACACTCACAGATACGCAGTATTTT
few	TRBV19	TRBJ2-7	TRBD2	CASSIPGEGRDEQYF	TGTGCCAGTAGTATTCCTGGGGAGGGAAGAGACGAGCAGTACTTC
.	TRBV21-1	TRBJ2-1	.	CASSNGISGGSIYNEQFF	TGTGCCAGCAGCAACGGGATCTCTGGTGGGTCCATCTACAATGAGCAGTTCTTC
.	TRBV28	TRBJ2-3	TRBD2	CASSLWTLAGPTDTQYF	TGTGCCAGCAGTTTATGGACGCTAGCGGGGCCCACAGATACGCAGTATTTT
.	TRBV30	TRBJ2-3	.	CAWSRTADFLDTQYF	TGTGCCTGGAGTCGGACAGCCGACTTCCTAGATACGCAGTATTTT
.	TRBV4-1	TRBJ2-1	TRBD1	CASRTRDRGADEQFF	TGCGCCAGCAGAACCCGGGACAGAGGGGCCGATGAGCAGTTCTTC
.	TRBV7-9	TRBJ1-5	.	CASSQHENQPQHF	TGTGCCAGCAGCCAACACGAAAATCAGCCCCAGCATTTT
.	TRBV6-5	TRBJ2-1	.	CASSYSKPYNEQFF	TGTGCCAGCAGTTACTCGAAGCCTTACAATGAGCAGTTCTTC
.	TRBV6-5	TRBJ2-2	TRBD1	CASSHTGVSGELFF	TGTGCCAGCAGTCATACAGGGGTTTCCGGGGAGCTGTTTTTT
.	TRBV15	TRBJ2-3	.	CATSPDQGNTQYF	TGTGCCACCAGCCCAGACCAGGGGAATACGCAGTATTTT
once	TRBV18	TRBJ1-1	TRBD1	CASSPTGKGTEAFF	TGTGCCAGCTCTCCGACAGGGAAGGGAACTGAAGCTTTCTTT
.	TRBV19	TRBJ2-2	TRBD1	CASSVQGPGELFF	TGTGCCAGTAGTGTACAGGGGCCCGGGGAGCTGTTTTTT
once	TRBV29-1	TRBJ2-6	.	CSVVPGAVSGANVLTF	TGCAGCGTTGTTCCAGGGGCGGTCTCTGGGGCCAACGTCCTGACTTTC
.	TRBV9	TRBJ2-3	TRBD2	CASSSPRLAGVHNTDTQYF	TGTGCCAGCAGCTCACCCCGACTAGCGGGAGTTCACAACACAGATACGCAGTATTTT
.	TRBV11-3	TRBJ2-1	.	CASSFWANEQFF	TGTGCCAGCAGCTTCTGGGCCAATGAGCAGTTCTTC
.	TRBV7-3	TRBJ2-2	.	CASSSDRKTGELFF	TGTGCCAGCAGCTCCGACAGAAAGACCGGGGAGCTGTTTTTT